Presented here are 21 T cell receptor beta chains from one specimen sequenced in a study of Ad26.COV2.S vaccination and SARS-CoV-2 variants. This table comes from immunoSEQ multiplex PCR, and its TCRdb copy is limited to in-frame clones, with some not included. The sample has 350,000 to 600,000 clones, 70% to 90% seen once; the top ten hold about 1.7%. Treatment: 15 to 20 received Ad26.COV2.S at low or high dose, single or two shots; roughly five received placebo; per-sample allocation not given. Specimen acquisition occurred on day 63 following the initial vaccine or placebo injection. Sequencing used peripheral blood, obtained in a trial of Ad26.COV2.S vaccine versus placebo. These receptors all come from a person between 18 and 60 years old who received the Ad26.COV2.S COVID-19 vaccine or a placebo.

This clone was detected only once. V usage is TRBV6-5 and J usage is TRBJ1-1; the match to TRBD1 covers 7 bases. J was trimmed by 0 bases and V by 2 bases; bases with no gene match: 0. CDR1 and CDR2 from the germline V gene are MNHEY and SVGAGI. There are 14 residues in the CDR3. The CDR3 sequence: CASSYRGLNTEAFF. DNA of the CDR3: TGTGCCAGCAGTTACAGGGGGCTGAACACTGAAGCTTTCTTT.

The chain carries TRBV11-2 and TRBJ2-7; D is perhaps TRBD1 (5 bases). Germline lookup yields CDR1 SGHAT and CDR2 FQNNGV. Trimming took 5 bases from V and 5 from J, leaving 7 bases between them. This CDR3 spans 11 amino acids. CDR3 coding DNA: TGTGCCAGCAGCCTAGGGGACGAGCAGTACTTC. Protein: CASSLGDEQYF.

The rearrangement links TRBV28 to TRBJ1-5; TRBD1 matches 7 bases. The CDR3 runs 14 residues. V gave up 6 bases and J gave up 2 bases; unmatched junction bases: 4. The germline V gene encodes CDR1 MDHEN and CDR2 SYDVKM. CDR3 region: CASSGTVRNQPQHF. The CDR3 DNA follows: TGTGCCAGCAGCGGGACAGTGCGCAATCAGCCCCAGCATTTT.

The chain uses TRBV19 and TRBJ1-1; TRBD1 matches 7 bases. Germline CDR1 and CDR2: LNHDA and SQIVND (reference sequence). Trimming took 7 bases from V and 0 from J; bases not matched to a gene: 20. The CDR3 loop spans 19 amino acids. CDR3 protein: CASNNYPRRQGVMNTEAFF. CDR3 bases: TGTGCCAGTAACAACTACCCGAGGAGGCAGGGGGTAATGAACACTGAAGCTTTCTTT.

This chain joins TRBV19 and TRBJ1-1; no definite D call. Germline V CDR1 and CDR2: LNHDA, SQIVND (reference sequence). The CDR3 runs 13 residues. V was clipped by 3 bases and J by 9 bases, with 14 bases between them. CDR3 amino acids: CASSIGSRLQAFF. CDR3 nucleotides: TGTGCCAGTAGTATCGGATCGCGCCTGCAAGCTTTCTTT.

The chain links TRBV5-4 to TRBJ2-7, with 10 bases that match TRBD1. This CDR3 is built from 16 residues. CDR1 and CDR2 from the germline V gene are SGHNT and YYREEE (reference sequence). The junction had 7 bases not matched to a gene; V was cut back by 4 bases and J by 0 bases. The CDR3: CASSQDRGRPSYEQYF. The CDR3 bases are TGTGCCAGCAGCCAAGACAGGGGGCGGCCCTCCTACGAGCAGTACTTC.

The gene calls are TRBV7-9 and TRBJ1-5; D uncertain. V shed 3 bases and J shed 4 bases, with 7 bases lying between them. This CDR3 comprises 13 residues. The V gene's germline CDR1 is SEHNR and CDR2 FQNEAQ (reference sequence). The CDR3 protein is CASSFAGNQPQHF. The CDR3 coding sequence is TGTGCCAGCAGCTTCGCGGGGAATCAGCCCCAGCATTTT.

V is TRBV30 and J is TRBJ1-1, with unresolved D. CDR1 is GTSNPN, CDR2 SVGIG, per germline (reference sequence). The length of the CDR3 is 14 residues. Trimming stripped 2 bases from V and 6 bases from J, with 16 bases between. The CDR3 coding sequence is TGTGCCTGGAGTCCATCGGGGAAGGGTTCTGAAGCTTTCTTT. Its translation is CAWSPSGKGSEAFF.

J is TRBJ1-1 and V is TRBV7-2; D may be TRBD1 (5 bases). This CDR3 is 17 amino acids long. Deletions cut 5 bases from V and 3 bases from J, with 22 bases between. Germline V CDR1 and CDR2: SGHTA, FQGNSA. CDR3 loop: CASSNILGAQGYTEAFF. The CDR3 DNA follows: TGTGCCAGCAGCAACATTCTAGGGGCCCAAGGTTACACTGAAGCTTTCTTT.

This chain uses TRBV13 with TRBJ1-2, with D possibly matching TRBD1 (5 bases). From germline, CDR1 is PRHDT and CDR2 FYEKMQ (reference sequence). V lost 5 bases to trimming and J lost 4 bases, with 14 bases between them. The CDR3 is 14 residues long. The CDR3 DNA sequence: TGTGCCAGCAGCCCGAGGACAAAGAGCTATGGCTACACCTTC. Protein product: CASSPRTKSYGYTF. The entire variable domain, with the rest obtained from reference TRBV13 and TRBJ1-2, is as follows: AAGVIQSPRHLIKEKRETATLKCYPIPRHDTVYWYQQGPGQDPQFLISFYEKMQSDKGSIPDRFSAQQFSDYHSELNMSSLELGDSALYFCASSPRTKSYGYTFGSGTRLTVV.

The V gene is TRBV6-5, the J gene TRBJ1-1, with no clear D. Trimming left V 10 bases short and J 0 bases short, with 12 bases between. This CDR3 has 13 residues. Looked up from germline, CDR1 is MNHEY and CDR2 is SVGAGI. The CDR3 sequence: CATKVDLNTEAFF. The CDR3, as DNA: TGTGCCACCAAGGTAGACTTGAACACTGAAGCTTTCTTT.

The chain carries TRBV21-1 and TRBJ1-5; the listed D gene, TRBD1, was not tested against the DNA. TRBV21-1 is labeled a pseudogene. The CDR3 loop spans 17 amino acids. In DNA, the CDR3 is TGTGCCAGCAGCAAAAGGAGCGGGGACAGGGGGGTTCAGCCCCAGCATTTT. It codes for CASSKRSGDRGVQPQHF.

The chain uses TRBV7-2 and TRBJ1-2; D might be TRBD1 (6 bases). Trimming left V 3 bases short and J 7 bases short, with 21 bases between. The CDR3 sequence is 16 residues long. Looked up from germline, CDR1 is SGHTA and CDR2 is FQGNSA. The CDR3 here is CASSLIGNTGFSGYTF. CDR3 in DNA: TGTGCCAGCAGCTTGATCGGGAATACAGGGTTTAGTGGCTACACCTTC. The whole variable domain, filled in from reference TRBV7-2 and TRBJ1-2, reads GAGVSQSPSNKVTEKGKDVELRCDPISGHTALYWYRQSLGQGLEFLIYFQGNSAPDKSGLPSDRFSAERTGGSVSTLTIQRTQQEDSAVYLCASSLIGNTGFSGYTFGSGTRLTVV.

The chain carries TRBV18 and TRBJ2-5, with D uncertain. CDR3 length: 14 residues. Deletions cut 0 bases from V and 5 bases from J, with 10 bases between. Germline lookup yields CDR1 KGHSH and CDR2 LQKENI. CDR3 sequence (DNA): TGTGCCAGCTCACCACCGTGGGGTCGGGAGACCCAGTACTTC. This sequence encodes CASSPPWGRETQYF.

CDR3 bases: TGTGCCAGCAGTACGACAGGGGTGGGTTCACCCCTCCACTTT. Translated: CASSTTGVGSPLHF. J is TRBJ1-6 and V is TRBV27; the match to TRBD1 covers 8 bases. V gave up 5 bases and J gave up 9 bases; unmatched junction bases: 6. The CDR3 length is 14 residues. The germline CDR1 and CDR2 sequences are MNHEY and SMNVEV (reference sequence).

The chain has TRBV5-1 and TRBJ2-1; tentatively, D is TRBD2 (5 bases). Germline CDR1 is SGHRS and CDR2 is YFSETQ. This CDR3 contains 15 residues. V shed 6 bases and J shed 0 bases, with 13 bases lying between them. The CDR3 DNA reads TGCGCCAGCATTAGAGCGGAGAGCTCCTACAATGAGCAGTTCTTC. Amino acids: CASIRAESSYNEQFF.

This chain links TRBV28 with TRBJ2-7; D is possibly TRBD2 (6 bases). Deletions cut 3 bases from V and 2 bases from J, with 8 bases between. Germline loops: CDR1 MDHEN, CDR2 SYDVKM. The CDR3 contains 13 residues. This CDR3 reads CASSLEGPYEQYF. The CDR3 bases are TGTGCCAGCAGTTTGGAGGGTCCCTACGAGCAGTACTTC.

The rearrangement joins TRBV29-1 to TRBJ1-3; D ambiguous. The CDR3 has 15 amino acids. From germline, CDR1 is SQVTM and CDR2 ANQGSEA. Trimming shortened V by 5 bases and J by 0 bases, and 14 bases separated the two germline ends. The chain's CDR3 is CSVLLTYSSGNTIYF. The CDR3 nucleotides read TGCAGCGTTCTGTTAACGTACAGCTCTGGAAACACCATATATTTT.

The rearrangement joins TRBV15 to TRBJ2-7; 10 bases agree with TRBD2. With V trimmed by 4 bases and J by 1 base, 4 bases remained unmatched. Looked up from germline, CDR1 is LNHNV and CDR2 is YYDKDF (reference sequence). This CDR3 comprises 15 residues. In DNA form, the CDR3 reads TGTGCCACCAGCATTGCTAGCGGGGGATCCTACGAGCAGTACTTC. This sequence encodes CATSIASGGSYEQYF.

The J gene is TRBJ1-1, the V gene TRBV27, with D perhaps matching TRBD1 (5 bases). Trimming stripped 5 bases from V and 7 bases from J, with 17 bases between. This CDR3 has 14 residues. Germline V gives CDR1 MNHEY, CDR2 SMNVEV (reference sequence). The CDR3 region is CASSPGSRRGEAFF. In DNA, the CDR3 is TGTGCCAGCAGTCCAGGGAGCAGGCGGGGTGAAGCTTTCTTT.

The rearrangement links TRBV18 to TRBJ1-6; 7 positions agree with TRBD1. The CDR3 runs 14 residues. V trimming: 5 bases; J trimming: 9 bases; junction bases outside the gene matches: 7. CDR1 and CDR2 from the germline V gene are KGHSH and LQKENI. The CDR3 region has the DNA TGTGCCAGCTCATCCGTTCAGGGGGGTTCACCCCTCCACTTT. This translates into CASSSVQGGSPLHF. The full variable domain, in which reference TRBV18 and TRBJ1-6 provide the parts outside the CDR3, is NAGVMQNPRHLVRRRGQEARLRCSPMKGHSHVYWYRQLPEEGLKFMVYLQKENIIDESGMPKERFSAEFPKEGPSILRIQQVVRGDSAAYFCASSSVQGGSPLHFGNGTRLTVT.